Shown below are 29 T cell receptor beta chains from a single sample sequenced in a study of a mutant IDH1 vaccine in newly diagnosed glioma (dated by TCRdb to the early 2020s). Library generation was performed with the immunoSEQ multiplex PCR assay. TCRdb took this table from immuneACCESS and kept in-frame rearrangements with V and J called. Such tables lack part of the clones; where checked against another copy, unresolved V genes explain under half of the gap, and the rest is unexplained. The table for this sample lists some 80,000 clones; approximately 89% of them were counted only once. 0.77% of the sample is taken by the ten largest. According to the study, the label for this sample's time point signals: week 23, last vaccination. Every vaccine dose consisted of 300 ug of a 20-mer mutant IDH1 peptide in Montanide, administered subcutaneously together with topical imiquimod. The antigens of these receptors remain unknown.

Sequencing used PBMCs, obtained from a glioma patient whose treatment included an IDH1 peptide vaccine. The receptors were sampled from a woman aged 45-65 years with glioma.

A few counts support this clone. The chain uses TRBV2 and TRBJ2-7; D may be TRBD2 (7 bases). The germline CDR1 and CDR2 sequences are SNHLY and FYNNEI. The CDR3 loop spans 12 amino acids. V was pared by 4 bases and J by 10 bases, with 14 bases between. The CDR3: CASSVSTGGQYF. The CDR3, as DNA: TGTGCCAGCAGTGTTTCCACGGGGGGCCAGTACTTC.

This clone came up a few times. The rearrangement links TRBV25-1 to TRBJ1-1, with D unresolved. This CDR3 is built from 15 residues. The germline V and J ends were trimmed by 6 bases and 3 bases, with 17 bases remaining between them. Germline V gene sequence: CDR1 MGHDK, CDR2 SYGVNS. CDR3 amino acids: CASSIAGLVDTEAFF. The DNA for the CDR3 is TGTGCCAGCAGCATTGCGGGGTTGGTAGACACTGAAGCTTTCTTT.

The chain is built from TRBV5-6 and TRBJ1-3; D gene unclear. The CDR3 totals 12 residues. Trimming took 4 bases from V and 3 from J, leaving 5 bases between them. The germline gives CDR1 SGHDT, CDR2 YYEEEE. CDR3 amino acids: CASSVNGNTIYF. In DNA form, the CDR3 reads TGTGCCAGCAGCGTAAATGGAAACACCATATATTTT.

The chain employs TRBV7-6 and TRBJ2-5; unclear D gene. CDR3 size: 14 residues. V was pared by 1 base and J by 0 bases, with 6 bases between. The V gene's germline CDR1 is SGHVS and CDR2 FNYEAQ. The CDR3 nucleotides read TGTGCCAGCAGCTTAGGACGGGACCAAGAGACCCAGTACTTC. This sequence encodes CASSLGRDQETQYF.

The rearrangement uses TRBV11-2 and TRBJ2-1; the match to TRBD1 covers 7 bases. J was trimmed by 0 bases and V by 5 bases; bases with no gene match: 4. CDR3 length: 15 amino acids. CDR1 and CDR2 (germline): SGHAT, FQNNGV. The CDR3 nucleotides are TGTGCCAGCAGCCCAGGGGGTAGCTCCTACAATGAGCAGTTCTTC. Translating gives CASSPGGSSYNEQFF.

The chain recombines TRBV10-3 with TRBJ2-3; unclear D gene. This CDR3 has 11 amino acids. Looked up from germline, CDR1 is ENHRY and CDR2 is SYGVKD. V was trimmed by 5 bases and J by 5 bases, leaving 5 bases between them. The CDR3 bases are TGTGCCATCAGTAGAGGAGATACGCAGTATTTT. Residues: CAISRGDTQYF.

The chain carries TRBV5-1 and TRBJ1-2; unclear D gene. This CDR3 is built from 16 residues. Trimming removed 0 bases from V and 7 bases from J, with 19 bases in between. CDR1 is SGHRS, CDR2 YFSETQ, per germline. The DNA of the CDR3 is TGCGCCAGCAGCTTGGAACCCCCAGTTGTCCCCTTTGGCTACACCTTC. Its protein is CASSLEPPVVPFGYTF.

The V gene is TRBV30, the J gene TRBJ1-3; possibly TRBD1 for D (5 bases). Trimming pared 2 bases from V and 2 bases from J, leaving 13 bases between. The CDR3 sequence is 15 residues long. CDR1 and CDR2 (germline): GTSNPN, SVGIG (reference sequence). The CDR3 loop is CAWSLGGEAGNTIYF. The CDR3 nucleotides read TGTGCCTGGAGTCTAGGAGGGGAAGCTGGAAACACCATATATTTT.

The rearrangement links TRBV28 to TRBJ1-1; maybe TRBD1 (5 bases). CDR3 length: 15 amino acids. Per germline, CDR1 MDHEN and CDR2 SYDVKM. V lost 3 bases, J lost 1 base, and 12 bases lay in between. CDR3 coding DNA: TGTGCCAGCAGTTTGGGGGACCGATGGAACACTGAAGCTTTCTTT. Protein product: CASSLGDRWNTEAFF.

CDR3 nucleotides: TGTGCCAGCAGTGCGACACAGGAAGGAAACTATGGCTACACCTTC. As protein: CASSATQEGNYGYTF. The V and J genes are TRBV2 and TRBJ1-2; perhaps TRBD1 as D (5 bases). Deletions cut 4 bases from V and 2 bases from J, with 14 bases between. Germline V gene lookup returns CDR1 SNHLY and CDR2 FYNNEI. The CDR3 extends over 15 amino acids. Based on the CDR3 plus reference TRBV2 and TRBJ1-2, the full variable domain is EPEVTQTPSHQVTQMGQEVILRCVPISNHLYFYWYRQILGQKVEFLVSFYNNEISEKSEIFDDQFSVERPDGSNFTLKIRSTKLEDSAMYFCASSATQEGNYGYTFGSGTRLTVV.

The chain has TRBV19 and TRBJ2-6; TRBD1 might be the D (5 bases). Germline V gene sequence: CDR1 LNHDA, CDR2 SQIVND (reference sequence). Trimming took 7 bases from V and 4 from J, leaving 20 bases between them. The length of the CDR3 is 17 residues. Here the CDR3 reads CASTTWAQGTGANVLTF. The CDR3 bases are TGTGCCAGTACCACCTGGGCCCAGGGTACCGGGGCCAACGTCCTGACTTTC.

This chain joins TRBV10-3 and TRBJ2-7; weak D call: TRBD2 (6 bases). The V and J ends lost 6 bases and 2 bases respectively, with 11 bases between them. Germline CDR1 is ENHRY and CDR2 is SYGVKD. The CDR3 spans 13 residues. The CDR3 loop is CAIREGLAYEQYF. The CDR3 DNA reads as TGTGCCATCAGAGAGGGACTGGCCTACGAGCAGTACTTC.

This clone was recorded only once. Other DNA sequences in this sample translate to the same CDR3. The V gene is TRBV30, the J gene TRBJ2-1; TRBD1 matches at 7 bases. Germline V CDR1 and CDR2: GTSNPN, SVGIG (reference sequence). With 5 bases clipped from V and 7 bases from J, the junction kept 2 bases outside the gene matches. This CDR3 is 11 amino acids long. The CDR3 coding sequence is TGTGCCTGGGAACAGGGGAATGAGCAGTTCTTC. Its protein is CAWEQGNEQFF.

The chain recombines TRBV9 with TRBJ2-7; D not certain. The CDR3 runs to 13 residues. The ends were cut back, 7 bases at V and 4 bases at J, with 15 bases in the middle. CDR1 is SGDLS and CDR2 is YYNGEE in the germline V gene. CDR3 in DNA: TGTGCCAGCGGGCGTGGAGACCAGTACGAGCAGTACTTC. As protein: CASGRGDQYEQYF.

The V and J genes are TRBV28 and TRBJ2-5; the match to TRBD1 covers 9 bases. The CDR3 spans 16 residues. With 1 base clipped from V and 1 base from J, the junction kept 4 bases outside the gene matches. In germline, CDR1 is MDHEN, CDR2 SYDVKM. CDR3 bases: TGTGCCAGCAGTTTATTGGGACAGGGAACCCAAGAGACCCAGTACTTC. It codes for CASSLLGQGTQETQYF.

The chain carries TRBV6-6 and TRBJ1-6, with TRBD1 matching over 7 bases. Trimming at V came to 6 bases and at J to 10 bases, leaving 9 bases not matched to a gene. The CDR3 spans 14 residues. CDR1 MNHNY and CDR2 SVGAGI come from the germline V gene (reference sequence). The CDR3 sequence is CASRSDREESPLHF. The CDR3 DNA is TGTGCCAGCAGGTCAGACAGGGAGGAATCACCCCTCCACTTT.

The rearrangement uses TRBV7-9 and TRBJ1-1; possibly TRBD1 for D (6 bases). Germline assignment: CDR1 SEHNR and CDR2 FQNEAQ (reference sequence). The CDR3 consists of 12 residues. Trimming pared 1 base from V and 7 bases from J, leaving 7 bases between. The CDR3 here is CASSLEGGEAFF. The CDR3 region has the DNA TGTGCCAGCAGCTTAGAGGGGGGTGAAGCTTTCTTT.

The chain has TRBV27 and TRBJ2-5; 7 nucleotides align to TRBD1. The CDR3 has 13 residues. Germline CDR1 MNHEY, CDR2 SMNVEV (reference sequence). J gave up 3 bases and V 7 bases, and 5 bases lay outside the gene matches. The CDR3 sequence: CASITTGEETQYF. The CDR3 nucleotides are TGTGCCAGCATTACAACAGGGGAAGAGACCCAGTACTTC.

The chain uses TRBV25-1 and TRBJ2-2; unclear D gene. Trimming pared 6 bases from V and 2 bases from J, leaving 16 bases between. The V gene's germline CDR1 is MGHDK and CDR2 SYGVNS. The CDR3 extends over 16 amino acids. The CDR3 reads CASRAKGFLNTGELFF. The CDR3 DNA follows: TGTGCCAGCAGGGCAAAGGGATTTTTAAACACCGGGGAGCTGTTTTTT.

J is TRBJ1-6 and V is TRBV28; 8 bases map to TRBD1. The germline V gene encodes CDR1 MDHEN and CDR2 SYDVKM. CDR3 length equals 15 residues. V lost 6 bases, J lost 7 bases, and 8 bases stayed unmatched. The chain's CDR3 is CASSSGTGNNSPLHF. Written as DNA, the CDR3 is TGTGCCAGCAGCTCCGGGACAGGCAACAATTCACCCCTCCACTTT.

The chain has TRBV5-1 and TRBJ2-3, with TRBD2 matching 10 bases. Germline lookup yields CDR1 SGHRS and CDR2 YFSETQ. The length of the CDR3 is 12 residues. V dropped 0 bases and J dropped 14; count of bases not matched to a gene: 3. The CDR3 protein is CASSLEPSGRYF. Here the CDR3 DNA reads TGCGCCAGCAGCTTGGAGCCTAGCGGGAGGTATTTT.

This clone has only one observation. The chain employs TRBV7-3 and TRBJ2-5, with D perhaps TRBD2 (5 bases). Deletions cut 2 bases from V and 5 bases from J, with 9 bases between. The CDR3 sequence is 13 residues long. The germline CDR1 and CDR2 sequences are SGHTA and FQGTGA. The CDR3 here is CASSLGLSETQYF. DNA of the CDR3: TGTGCCAGCAGCTTAGGACTGTCTGAGACCCAGTACTTC.

V is TRBV7-9 and J is TRBJ2-1; the match to TRBD2 covers 9 bases. The germline CDR1 and CDR2 sequences are SEHNR and FQNEAQ (reference sequence). The CDR3 is 15 residues long. V lost 8 bases, J lost 8 bases, and 13 bases stayed unmatched. The CDR3: CASARGGRASDEQFF. CDR3 bases: TGTGCCAGCGCCCGGGGCGGGAGGGCCTCGGATGAGCAGTTCTTC.

This chain uses TRBV5-1 with TRBJ1-2; 8 bases match TRBD1. Per the germline V gene, CDR1 is SGHRS and CDR2 is YFSETQ. This CDR3 is built from 16 residues. The V segment lost 4 bases and the J segment 3 bases; nucleotides outside the gene matches: 11. The CDR3 coding sequence is TGCGCCAGCAGCCATGGCAGGGGGCGGATTGACTATGGCTACACCTTC. Its protein is CASSHGRGRIDYGYTF. The full variable domain, its missing parts supplied by reference TRBV5-1 and TRBJ1-2, is KAGVTQTPRYLIKTRGQQVTLSCSPISGHRSVSWYQQTPGQGLQFLFEYFSETQRNKGNFPGRFSGRQFSNSRSEMNVSTLELGDSALYLCASSHGRGRIDYGYTFGSGTRLTVV.

This sequence joins TRBV11-2 and TRBJ2-7, with D unclear. The germline V gene has CDR1 SGHAT and CDR2 FQNNGV. V lost 0 bases and J lost 6, with 18 bases in between. The CDR3 has 16 residues. The CDR3 DNA follows: TGTGCCAGCAGCTTAGATCTTGGGCCATCACCCTCCGAGCAGTACTTC. This codes for CASSLDLGPSPSEQYF.

This clone appeared once. This chain joins TRBV7-9 and TRBJ2-7; D is unclear. Trimming removed 7 bases at V and 0 bases at J, with 7 bases between. Germline values: CDR1 SEHNR, CDR2 FQNEAQ (reference sequence). CDR3 size: 12 residues. The CDR3 DNA reads TGTGCCAGCACCGACGTCTCCTACGAGCAGTACTTC. Protein product: CASTDVSYEQYF.

The genes are TRBV29-1 and TRBJ2-3, with D maybe TRBD2 (6 bases). The CDR3 totals 14 residues. Trimming shortened V by 1 base and J by 3 bases, and 11 bases separated the two germline ends. CDR1 is SQVTM, CDR2 ANQGSEA, per germline. The CDR3 is CSVEGGKGTDTQYF. The CDR3 nucleotides are TGCAGCGTTGAAGGCGGGAAGGGGACAGATACGCAGTATTTT.

This chain joins TRBV7-9 and TRBJ2-1, with 9 bases lining up with TRBD1. Trimming removed 4 bases from V and 6 bases from J; junction bases left unmatched: 4. The CDR3 is 14 residues long. Germline V gene sequence: CDR1 SEHNR, CDR2 FQNEAQ (reference sequence). This CDR3 is CASSSDRGPNEQFF. The CDR3 DNA sequence: TGTGCCAGCAGCTCGGACAGGGGTCCCAATGAGCAGTTCTTC.

The chain couples TRBV7-2 to TRBJ1-2, with unresolved D. Trimming left V 3 bases short and J 0 bases short, with 2 bases between. Looked up from germline, CDR1 is SGHTA and CDR2 is FQGNSA. This CDR3 has 12 residues. The CDR3 loop is CASSLSNYGYTF. The CDR3 coding sequence is TGTGCCAGCAGCTTGTCTAACTATGGCTACACCTTC.